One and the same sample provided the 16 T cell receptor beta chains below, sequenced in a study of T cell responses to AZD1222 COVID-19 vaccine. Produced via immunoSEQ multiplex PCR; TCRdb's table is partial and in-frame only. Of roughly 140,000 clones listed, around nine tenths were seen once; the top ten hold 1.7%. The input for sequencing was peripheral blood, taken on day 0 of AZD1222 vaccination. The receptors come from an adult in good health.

The CDR3 spells CASSHLATGRFADTQYF. CDR3 nucleotide sequence: TGCGCCAGCAGCCACCTAGCGACAGGGCGGTTCGCAGATACGCAGTATTTT. This chain connects TRBV4-1 to TRBJ2-3; D may be TRBD1 (7 bases). Germline CDR1 is MGHRA and CDR2 is YSYEKL. The CDR3 contains 17 residues. The V gene lost 3 bases and the J gene lost 4 bases, with 20 bases spanning the gap.

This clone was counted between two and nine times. The chain's CDR3 is CAWTGQSSYNSPLHF. The CDR3 region has the DNA TGTGCCTGGACAGGACAGAGCTCCTATAATTCACCCCTCCACTTT. The J gene is TRBJ1-6, the V gene TRBV30, with D perhaps TRBD1 (6 bases). V was shortened by 4 bases and J by 0 bases, with 10 bases between the two germline ends. This CDR3 has 15 amino acids. CDR1 and CDR2 from the germline V gene are GTSNPN and SVGIG (reference sequence).

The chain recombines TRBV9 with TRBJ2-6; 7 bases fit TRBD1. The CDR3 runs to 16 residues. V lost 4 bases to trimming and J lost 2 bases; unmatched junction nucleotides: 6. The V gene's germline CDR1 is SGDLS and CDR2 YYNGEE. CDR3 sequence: CASSLLQGAGANVLTF. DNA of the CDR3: TGTGCCAGCAGCCTTCTCCAGGGGGCTGGGGCCAACGTCCTGACTTTC.

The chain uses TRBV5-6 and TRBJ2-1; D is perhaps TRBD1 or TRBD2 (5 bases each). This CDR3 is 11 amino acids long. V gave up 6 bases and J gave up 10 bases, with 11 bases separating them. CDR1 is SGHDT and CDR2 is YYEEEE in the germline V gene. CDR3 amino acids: CASNTGPEQFF. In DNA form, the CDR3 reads TGTGCCAGCAACACGGGACCGGAGCAGTTCTTC.

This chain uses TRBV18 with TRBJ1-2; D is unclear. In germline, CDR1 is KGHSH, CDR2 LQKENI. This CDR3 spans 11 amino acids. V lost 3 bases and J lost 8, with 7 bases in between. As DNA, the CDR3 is TGTGCCAGCTCACCTGGGATCGGCTACACCTTC. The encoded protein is CASSPGIGYTF. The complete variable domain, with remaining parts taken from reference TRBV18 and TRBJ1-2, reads NAGVMQNPRHLVRRRGQEARLRCSPMKGHSHVYWYRQLPEEGLKFMVYLQKENIIDESGMPKERFSAEFPKEGPSILRIQQVVRGDSAAYFCASSPGIGYTFGSGTRLTVV.

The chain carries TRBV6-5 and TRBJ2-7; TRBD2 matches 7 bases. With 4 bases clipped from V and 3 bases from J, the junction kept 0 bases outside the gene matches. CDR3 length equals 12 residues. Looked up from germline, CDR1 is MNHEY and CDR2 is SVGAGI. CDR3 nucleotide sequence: TGTGCCAGCAGTTCTAGCGGCTACGAGCAGTACTTC. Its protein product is CASSSSGYEQYF.

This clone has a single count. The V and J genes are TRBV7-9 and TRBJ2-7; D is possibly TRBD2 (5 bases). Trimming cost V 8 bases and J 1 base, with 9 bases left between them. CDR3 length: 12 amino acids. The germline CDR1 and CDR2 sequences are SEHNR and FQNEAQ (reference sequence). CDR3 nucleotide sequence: TGTGCCAGCGGTGAGGGATCCTACGAGCAGTACTTC. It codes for CASGEGSYEQYF.

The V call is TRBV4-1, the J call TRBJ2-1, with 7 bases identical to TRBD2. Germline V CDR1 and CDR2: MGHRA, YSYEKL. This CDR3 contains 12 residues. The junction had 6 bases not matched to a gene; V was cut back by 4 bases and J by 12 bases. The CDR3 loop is CASSPGGSPQFF. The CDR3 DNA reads TGCGCCAGCAGCCCCGGGGGGAGCCCGCAGTTCTTC.

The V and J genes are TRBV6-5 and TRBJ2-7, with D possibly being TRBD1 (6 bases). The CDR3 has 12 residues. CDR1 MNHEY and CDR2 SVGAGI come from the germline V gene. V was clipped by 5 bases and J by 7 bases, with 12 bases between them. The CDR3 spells CASSTAQGEQYF. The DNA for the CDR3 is TGTGCCAGCAGTACCGCACAGGGAGAGCAGTACTTC.

The CDR3 DNA reads TGTGCCAGTAGTATCTCGGGGACAGGGTCCCTCTATGGCTACACCTTC. Translated: CASSISGTGSLYGYTF. The rearrangement links TRBV19 to TRBJ1-2; TRBD1 aligns across 9 bases. V trimming: 3 bases; J trimming: 4 bases; junction bases outside the gene matches: 9. CDR1 LNHDA and CDR2 SQIVND come from the germline V gene (reference sequence). The CDR3 loop spans 16 amino acids. Filled out from reference TRBV19 and TRBJ1-2, the complete variable domain reads DGGITQSPKYLFRKEGQNVTLSCEQNLNHDAMYWYRQDPGQGLRLIYYSQIVNDFQKGDIAEGYSVSREKKESFPLTVTSAQKNPTAFYLCASSISGTGSLYGYTFGSGTRLTVV.

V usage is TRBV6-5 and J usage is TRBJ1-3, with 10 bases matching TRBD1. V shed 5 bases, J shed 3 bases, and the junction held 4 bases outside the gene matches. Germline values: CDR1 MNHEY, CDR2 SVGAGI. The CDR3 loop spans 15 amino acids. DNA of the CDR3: TGTGCCAGCAGTCGACAGGGGGCGGATGGAAACACCATATATTTT. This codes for CASSRQGADGNTIYF.

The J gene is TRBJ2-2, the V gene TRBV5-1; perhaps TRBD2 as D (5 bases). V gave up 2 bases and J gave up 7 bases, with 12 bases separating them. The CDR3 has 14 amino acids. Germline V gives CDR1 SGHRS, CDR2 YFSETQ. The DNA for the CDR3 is TGCGCCAGCAGCTTCCGGGATGAACACGGGGAGCTGTTTTTT. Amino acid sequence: CASSFRDEHGELFF.

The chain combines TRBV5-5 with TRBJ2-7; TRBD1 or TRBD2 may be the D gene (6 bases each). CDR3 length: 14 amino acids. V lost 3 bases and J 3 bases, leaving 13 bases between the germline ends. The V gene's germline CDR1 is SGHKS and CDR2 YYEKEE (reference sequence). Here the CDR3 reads CASSWGAEVYEQYF. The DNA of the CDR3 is TGTGCCAGCAGCTGGGGGGCCGAGGTCTACGAGCAGTACTTC.

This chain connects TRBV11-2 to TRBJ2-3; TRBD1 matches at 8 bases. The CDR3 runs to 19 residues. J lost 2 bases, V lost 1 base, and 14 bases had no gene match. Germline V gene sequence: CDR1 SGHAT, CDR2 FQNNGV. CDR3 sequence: CASSLGDRGVGPLTDTQYF. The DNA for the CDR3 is TGTGCCAGCAGCTTAGGAGACAGGGGAGTGGGTCCTCTCACAGATACGCAGTATTTT. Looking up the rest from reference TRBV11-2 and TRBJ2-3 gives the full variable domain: EAGVAQSPRYKIIEKRQSVAFWCNPISGHATLYWYQQILGQGPKLLIQFQNNGVVDDSQLPKDRFSAERLKGVDSTLKIQPAKLEDSAVYLCASSLGDRGVGPLTDTQYFGPGTRLTVL.

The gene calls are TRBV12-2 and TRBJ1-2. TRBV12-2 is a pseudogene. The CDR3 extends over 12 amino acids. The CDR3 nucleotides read TGTGCAAGTCGCTTCAAGGGTCTCGGCAGACACTTC. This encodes CASRFKGLGRHF.

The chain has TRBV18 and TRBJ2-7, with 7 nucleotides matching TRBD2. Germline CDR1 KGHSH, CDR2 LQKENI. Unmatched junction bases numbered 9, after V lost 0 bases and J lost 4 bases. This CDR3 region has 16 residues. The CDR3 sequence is CASSPPFQRDPYEQYF. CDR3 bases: TGTGCCAGCTCACCACCATTCCAGCGGGATCCATACGAGCAGTACTTC.